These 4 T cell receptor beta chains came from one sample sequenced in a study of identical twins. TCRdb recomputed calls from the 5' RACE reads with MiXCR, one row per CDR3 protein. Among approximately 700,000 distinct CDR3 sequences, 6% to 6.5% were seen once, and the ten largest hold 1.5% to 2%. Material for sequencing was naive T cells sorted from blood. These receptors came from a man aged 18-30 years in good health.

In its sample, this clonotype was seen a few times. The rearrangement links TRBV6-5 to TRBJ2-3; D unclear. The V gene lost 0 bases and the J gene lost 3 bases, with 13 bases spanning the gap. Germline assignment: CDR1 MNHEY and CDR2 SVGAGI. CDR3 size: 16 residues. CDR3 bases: TGTGCCAGCAGTTACTCGTTACCTAAATTAACAGATACGCAGTATTTT. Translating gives CASSYSLPKLTDTQYF.

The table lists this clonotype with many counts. CDR3 residues: CSAPLKGTDTQYF. The CDR3 DNA sequence: TGCAGTGCTCCTTTAAAGGGCACAGATACGCAGTATTTT. The chain employs TRBV20-1 and TRBJ2-3; D unclear. The germline V and J ends were trimmed by 5 bases and 1 base, with 10 bases remaining between them. This CDR3 has 13 residues. Looked up from germline, CDR1 is DFQATT and CDR2 is SNEGSKA (reference sequence).

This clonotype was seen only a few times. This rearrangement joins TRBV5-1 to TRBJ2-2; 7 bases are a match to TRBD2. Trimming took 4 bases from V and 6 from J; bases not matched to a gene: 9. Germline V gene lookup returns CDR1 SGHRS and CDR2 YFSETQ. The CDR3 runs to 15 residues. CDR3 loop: CASSRDYPGAGELFF. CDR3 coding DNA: TGCGCCAGCAGCAGGGACTATCCGGGTGCCGGGGAGCTGTTTTTT. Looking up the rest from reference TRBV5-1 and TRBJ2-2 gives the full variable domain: KAGVTQTPRYLIKTRGQQVTLSCSPISGHRSVSWYQQTPGQGLQFLFEYFSETQRNKGNFPGRFSGRQFSNSRSEMNVSTLELGDSALYLCASSRDYPGAGELFFGEGSRLTVL.

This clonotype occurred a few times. This CDR3 is CASHWGGRENIQYF. As DNA, the CDR3 is TGCGCCAGCCACTGGGGGGGCCGGGAAAACATTCAGTACTTC. The chain joins TRBV5-1 to TRBJ2-4; weak D call: TRBD2 (7 bases). Trimming removed 7 bases from V and 5 bases from J, with 16 bases in between. Germline V gives CDR1 SGHRS, CDR2 YFSETQ. The CDR3 is 14 amino acids. The full variable domain, in which reference TRBV5-1 and TRBJ2-4 provide the parts outside the CDR3, is KAGVTQTPRYLIKTRGQQVTLSCSPISGHRSVSWYQQTPGQGLQFLFEYFSETQRNKGNFPGRFSGRQFSNSRSEMNVSTLELGDSALYLCASHWGGRENIQYFGAGTRLSVL.